One and the same sample provided the 14 T cell receptor beta chains below, sequenced in a study of blood T cell repertoires in COVID-19. Using immunoSEQ multiplex PCR, the repertoire was profiled, and TCRdb retains in-frame clones only, with some absent. Here the sample spans a few hundred thousand clones, about 88% being singletons. Sequenced material: peripheral blood. The receptors here all came from a woman aged 55-70 years with acute or convalescent COVID-19.

The V and J genes are TRBV7-9 and TRBJ1-1, with D possibly being TRBD1 (5 bases). From germline, CDR1 is SEHNR and CDR2 FQNEAQ (reference sequence). The CDR3 loop spans 14 amino acids. V shed 1 base and J shed 1 base, with 7 bases lying between them. The CDR3 spells CASSLDTGNTEAFF. As DNA, the CDR3 is TGTGCCAGCAGCTTAGATACAGGGAACACTGAAGCTTTCTTT.

The chain couples TRBV6-2 or TRBV6-3 to TRBJ2-1; tentative D call: TRBD1 (5 bases). CDR1 and CDR2 from the germline V gene are MNHEY and SVGEGT. Deletions cut 5 bases from V and 9 bases from J, with 8 bases between. This CDR3 contains 11 residues. CDR3 coding DNA: TGTGCCAGCAGTCAAAGGGGTGAGCAGTTCTTC. Its protein is CASSQRGEQFF.

CDR3 loop: CASSLQREPPLHF. The CDR3 DNA reads TGTGCCAGCTCACTGCAACGGGAGCCACCCCTCCACTTT. The rearrangement uses TRBV18 and TRBJ1-6; D is undetermined. This CDR3 has 13 amino acids. Per the germline V gene, CDR1 is KGHSH and CDR2 is LQKENI. Trimming took off 4 bases at V and 11 bases at J, with 12 bases between the two ends.

The chain recombines TRBV5-5 with TRBJ2-3, with D perhaps TRBD1 (6 bases). Germline CDR1 reads SGHKS; CDR2 reads YYEKEE (reference sequence). The V gene lost 1 base and the J gene lost 4 bases, with 13 bases spanning the gap. This CDR3 is built from 15 residues. The CDR3 region has the DNA TGTGCCAGCAGCTTGCAGGGGATTATAGCAGATACGCAGTATTTT. Encoded protein: CASSLQGIIADTQYF.

J is TRBJ1-1 and V is TRBV29-1; unclear D gene. The germline gives CDR1 SQVTM, CDR2 ANQGSEA. V was trimmed by 0 bases and J by 2 bases, leaving 10 bases between them. The CDR3 consists of 14 residues. CDR3 sequence: CSVEDGRYNTEAFF. CDR3 nucleotide sequence: TGCAGCGTTGAAGACGGCAGGTACAACACTGAAGCTTTCTTT.

Points on this clone: Different DNA sequences within this sample yield the same CDR3. The chain has TRBV18 and TRBJ1-5; TRBD1 is a possible D gene (5 bases). The length of the CDR3 is 14 residues. The V end was cut by 2 bases, the J end by 2 bases, with 7 bases between. CDR1 is KGHSH, CDR2 LQKENI, per germline. DNA of the CDR3: TGTGCCAGCTCACCAGGGGCGGGCAATCAGCCCCAGCATTTT. Its translation is CASSPGAGNQPQHF. Supplemented by reference TRBV18 and TRBJ1-5, the full variable domain reads NAGVMQNPRHLVRRRGQEARLRCSPMKGHSHVYWYRQLPEEGLKFMVYLQKENIIDESGMPKERFSAEFPKEGPSILRIQQVVRGDSAAYFCASSPGAGNQPQHFGDGTRLSIL.

J is TRBJ1-1 and V is TRBV7-9; D call uncertain. Trimming shortened V by 3 bases and J by 4 bases, and 9 bases separated the two germline ends. The CDR3 runs to 13 residues. Germline lookup yields CDR1 SEHNR and CDR2 FQNEAQ (reference sequence). The CDR3 here is CASSFREGTEAFF. CDR3 DNA sequence: TGTGCCAGCAGCTTTAGAGAGGGCACTGAAGCTTTCTTT. Supplemented by reference TRBV7-9 and TRBJ1-1, the full variable domain reads DTGVSQNPRHKITKRGQNVTFRCDPISEHNRLYWYRQTLGQGPEFLTYFQNEAQLEKSRLLSDRFSAERPKGSFSTLEIQRTEQGDSAMYLCASSFREGTEAFFGQGTRLTVV.

The V and J genes are TRBV13 and TRBJ2-1, with 7 bases identical to TRBD2. Germline CDR1 is PRHDT and CDR2 is FYEKMQ (reference sequence). CDR3 length: 15 amino acids. With 4 bases clipped from V and 5 bases from J, the junction kept 8 bases outside the gene matches. The CDR3 coding sequence is TGTGCCAGCAGCTCTAGGGACTATCCTAACAATGAGCAGTTCTTC. Translation: CASSSRDYPNNEQFF.

The chain combines TRBV7-2 with TRBJ1-5, with TRBD1 as a possible D gene (5 bases). Germline CDR1 SGHTA, CDR2 FQGNSA. The ends were cut back, 1 base at V and 2 bases at J, with 9 bases in the middle. This CDR3 contains 15 residues. For the CDR3, the DNA is TGTGCCAGCAGCTTAGGCAGGGCCCGCAATCAGCCCCAGCATTTT. The encoded protein is CASSLGRARNQPQHF.

The chain is built from TRBV20-1 and TRBJ1-1; 8 positions match TRBD1. V lost 3 bases to trimming and J lost 1 base; unmatched junction nucleotides: 7. The CDR3 is made up of 15 amino acids. Germline values: CDR1 DFQATT, CDR2 SNEGSKA (reference sequence). Here the CDR3 DNA reads TGCAGTGCTAGTCGGTCCGGGACAGGGAACACTGAAGCTTTCTTT. This encodes CSASRSGTGNTEAFF.

The chain links TRBV27 to TRBJ2-7; no clear D gene. Deletions cut 5 bases from V and 5 bases from J, with 16 bases between. CDR1 is MNHEY, CDR2 SMNVEV, per germline (reference sequence). This CDR3 is 14 amino acids long. The CDR3 nucleotides are TGTGCCAGCAGTATAGAAATTTCGGTCGACGAGCAGTACTTC. Its protein is CASSIEISVDEQYF.

In its sample, this clone was seen once. V usage is TRBV5-4 and J usage is TRBJ1-4; TRBD1 is a possible D gene (5 bases). CDR3 length equals 15 residues. Per germline, CDR1 SGHNT and CDR2 YYREEE (reference sequence). V gave up 4 bases and J gave up 2 bases, with 12 bases separating them. The CDR3 region is CASSTWRGTNEKLFF. The CDR3 DNA reads as TGTGCCAGCAGCACCTGGAGGGGTACTAATGAAAAACTGTTTTTT.

With regard to this clone: At the DNA level, this CDR3 is encoded by other sequences in the same sample as well. The CDR3 here is CASSQDDRGYEQYF. As DNA, the CDR3 is TGCGCCAGCAGCCAAGACGATCGGGGCTACGAGCAGTACTTC. The rearrangement uses TRBV4-3 and TRBJ2-7; possible D gene TRBD2, 5 bases. V was trimmed by 0 bases and J by 3 bases, leaving 9 bases between them. This CDR3 region has 14 residues. CDR1 and CDR2 from the germline V gene are LGHNA and YSLEER.

The gene calls are TRBV18 and TRBJ1-4, with 9 nucleotides matching TRBD1. The CDR3 has 13 amino acids. In germline, CDR1 is KGHSH, CDR2 LQKENI. The junction had 0 bases not matched to a gene; V was cut back by 3 bases and J by 7 bases. CDR3 nucleotides: TGTGCCAGCTCACCGGACAGGGGTGAAAAACTGTTTTTT. It codes for CASSPDRGEKLFF.